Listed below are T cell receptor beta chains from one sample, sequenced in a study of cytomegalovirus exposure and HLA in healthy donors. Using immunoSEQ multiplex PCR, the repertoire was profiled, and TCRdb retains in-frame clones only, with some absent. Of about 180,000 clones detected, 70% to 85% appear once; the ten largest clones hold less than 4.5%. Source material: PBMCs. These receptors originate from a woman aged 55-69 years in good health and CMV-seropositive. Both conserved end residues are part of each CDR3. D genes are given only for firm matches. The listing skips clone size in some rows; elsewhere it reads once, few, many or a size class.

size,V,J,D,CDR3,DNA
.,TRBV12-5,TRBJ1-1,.,CASGLRGGSGNTEAFF,TGTGCTAGTGGTTTGAGGGGCGGATCAGGGAACACTGAAGCTTTCTTT
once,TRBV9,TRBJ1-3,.,CASSVAGTGNTIYF,TGTGCCAGCAGCGTAGCGGGAACCGGAAACACCATATATTTT
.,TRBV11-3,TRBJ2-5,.,CASSLGVRELEETQYF,TGTGCCAGCAGCTTAGGTGTGAGGGAGCTGGAAGAGACCCAGTACTTC
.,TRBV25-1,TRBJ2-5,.,CASSEWGGAIQETQYF,TGTGCCAGCAGTGAATGGGGCGGGGCGATCCAAGAGACCCAGTACTTC
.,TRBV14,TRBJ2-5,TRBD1,CASSQGTVETQYF,TGTGCCAGCAGCCAGGGGACAGTAGAGACCCAGTACTTC
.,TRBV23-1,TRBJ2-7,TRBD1,CASPPGQGWEQYF,TGCGCCAGCCCACCGGGACAGGGGTGGGAGCAGTACTTC
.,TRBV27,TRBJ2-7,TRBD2,CASSPLAGSSYEQYF,TGTGCCAGCAGCCCACTAGCGGGTAGCTCCTACGAGCAGTACTTC
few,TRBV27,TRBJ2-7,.,CASRDGTGVYEQYF,TGTGCCAGCAGAGACGGGACGGGGGTCTACGAGCAGTACTTC
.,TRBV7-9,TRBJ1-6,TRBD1,CASSSQGNSPLHF,TGTGCCAGCAGCTCACAGGGGAATTCACCCCTCCACTTT
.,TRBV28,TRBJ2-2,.,CASIRASANTGELFF,TGTGCCAGCATTCGCGCTAGCGCTAACACCGGGGAGCTGTTTTTT
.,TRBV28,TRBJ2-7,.,CASSLGGYEQYF,TGTGCCAGCAGTTTAGGCGGGTACGAGCAGTACTTC
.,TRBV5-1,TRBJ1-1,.,CASSLTGQNTEAFF,TGCGCCAGCAGCTTGACGGGACAGAACACTGAAGCTTTCTTT
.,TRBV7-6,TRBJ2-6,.,CASSSLSPGANGLTF,TGTGCCAGCAGCTCCCTGTCCCCTGGGGCCAACGGCCTGACTTTC
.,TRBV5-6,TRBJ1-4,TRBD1,CASSLGQAATNEKLFF,TGTGCCAGCAGCCTAGGACAGGCGGCAACTAATGAAAAACTGTTTTTT
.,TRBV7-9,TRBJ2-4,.,CASISGEGSKNSQYF,TGTGCCAGCATCTCCGGTGAGGGATCCAAAAACAGTCAGTACTTC
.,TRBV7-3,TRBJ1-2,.,CASSLYSLEGYTF,TGCGCCAGCAGCTTATACTCCTTGGAGGGCTACACCTTC
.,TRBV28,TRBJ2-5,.,CASSLSPYQETQYF,TGTGCCAGCAGTTTATCCCCGTACCAAGAGACCCAGTACTTC
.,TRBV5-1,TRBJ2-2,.,CASSLGGQNTGELFF,TGCGCCAGCAGCTTGGGAGGGCAGAATACCGGGGAGCTGTTTTTT
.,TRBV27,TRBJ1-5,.,CASRFRGNQPQHF,TGTGCCAGCAGGTTCAGGGGCAATCAGCCCCAGCATTTT
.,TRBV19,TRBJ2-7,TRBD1,CASSETGGLSLEQYF,TGTGCCAGTAGTGAGACAGGGGGCTTAAGCCTCGAGCAGTACTTC
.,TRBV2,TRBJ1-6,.,CASNTQYSPLHF,TGTGCCAGCAATACCCAGTATTCACCCCTCCACTTT
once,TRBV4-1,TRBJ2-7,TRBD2,CASSQLEGGGYEQYF,TGCGCCAGCAGCCAACTGGAGGGCGGGGGATACGAGCAGTACTTC
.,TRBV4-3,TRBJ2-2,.,CASSQSQGSGELFF,TGCGCCAGCAGCCAGTCACAGGGTTCCGGGGAGCTGTTTTTT
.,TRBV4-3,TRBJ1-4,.,CASSQDMGAGEKLFF,TGCGCCAGCAGCCAAGATATGGGGGCCGGGGAAAAACTGTTTTTT
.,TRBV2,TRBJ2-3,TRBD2,CASKASGRARGTDTQYF,TGTGCCAGCAAAGCTAGCGGGAGGGCCAGAGGCACAGATACGCAGTATTTT
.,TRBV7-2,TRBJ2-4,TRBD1,CASSLNKWTGEVQYF,TGTGCCAGCAGCTTAAATAAATGGACAGGTGAAGTTCAGTACTTC
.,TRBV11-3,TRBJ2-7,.,CASSPSRGSYEQYF,TGTGCCAGCAGCCCAAGTAGGGGTTCCTACGAGCAGTACTTC
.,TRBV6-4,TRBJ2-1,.,CASSEYGSRYNEQFF,TGTGCCAGCAGTGAGTATGGAAGCAGGTACAATGAGCAGTTCTTC
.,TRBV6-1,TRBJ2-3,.,CASAAGIQDTQYF,TGTGCCAGCGCGGCAGGGATTCAAGATACGCAGTATTTT
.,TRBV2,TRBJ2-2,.,CASSTEPGELFF,TGTGCCAGCAGCACCGAGCCCGGGGAGCTGTTTTTT
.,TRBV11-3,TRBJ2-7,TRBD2,CASSAGAYEQYF,TGTGCCAGCAGCGCGGGAGCCTACGAGCAGTACTTC
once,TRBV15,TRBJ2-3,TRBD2,CATSRLAGGTDTQYF,TGTGCCACCAGCAGACTAGCGGGGGGGACAGATACGCAGTATTTT
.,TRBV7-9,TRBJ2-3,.,CASSSTSSSTDTQYF,TGTGCCAGCAGCAGTACTAGTTCTAGCACAGATACGCAGTATTTT
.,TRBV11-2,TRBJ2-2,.,CASSSRGTANTGELFF,TGTGCCAGCAGCTCACGCGGGACAGCGAACACCGGGGAGCTGTTTTTT
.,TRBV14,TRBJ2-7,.,CASGFGGSSYEQYF,TGTGCCAGCGGATTTGGTGGGAGTAGCTACGAGCAGTACTTC
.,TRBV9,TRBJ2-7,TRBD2,CASSVGVGGNEQYF,TGTGCCAGCAGCGTTGGGGTGGGGGGGAACGAGCAGTACTTC
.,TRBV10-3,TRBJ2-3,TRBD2,CAITRGTSGGLSTDTQYF,TGTGCCATCACCCGTGGGACTAGCGGGGGGCTGAGCACAGATACGCAGTATTTT
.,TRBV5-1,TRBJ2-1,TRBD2,CASSLGRLAGVSYNEQFF,TGCGCCAGCAGCTTGGGCCGACTAGCGGGAGTTTCTTACAATGAGCAGTTCTTC
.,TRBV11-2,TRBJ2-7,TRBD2,CASSLDGLAGSYEQYF,TGTGCCAGCAGCTTAGATGGACTAGCGGGTTCCTACGAGCAGTACTTC
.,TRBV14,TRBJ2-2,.,CASSQLTGLSTGELFF,TGTGCCAGCAGCCAATTAACAGGGTTGAGCACCGGGGAGCTGTTTTTT
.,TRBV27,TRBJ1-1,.,CASSLFIRARPGTEAFF,TGTGCCAGCAGTTTATTTATACGCGCCAGACCGGGCACTGAAGCTTTCTTT
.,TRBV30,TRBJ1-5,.,CAWSAGGPRNQPQHF,TGTGCCTGGAGTGCGGGGGGGCCACGCAATCAGCCCCAGCATTTT
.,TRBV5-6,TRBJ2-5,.,CASSLTVQETQYF,TGTGCCAGCAGCTTGACAGTTCAAGAGACCCAGTACTTC
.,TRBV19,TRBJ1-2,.,CASSVPSGTRIGYTF,TGTGCCAGTAGTGTTCCTTCCGGGACAAGGATAGGCTACACCTTC
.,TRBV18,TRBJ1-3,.,CASSPTEIGNTIYF,TGTGCCAGCTCACCAACAGAGATTGGAAACACCATATATTTT
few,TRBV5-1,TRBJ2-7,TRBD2,CASSHTTSGNYEQYF,TGCGCCAGCAGCCACACGACTAGCGGCAACTACGAGCAGTACTTC
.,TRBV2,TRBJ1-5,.,CASSTTWGGDQPQHF,TGTGCCAGCAGTACAACTTGGGGAGGGGACCAGCCCCAGCATTTT
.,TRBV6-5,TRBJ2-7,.,CASSYLGAYEQYF,TGTGCCAGCAGTTACTTGGGGGCGTACGAGCAGTACTTC
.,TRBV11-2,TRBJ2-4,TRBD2,CASSSRGVDIQYF,TGTGCCAGCAGTTCCCGGGGGGTAGACATTCAGTACTTC
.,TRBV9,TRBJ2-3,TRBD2,CASSVDSGGAADTQYF,TGTGCCAGCAGCGTAGATAGCGGGGGGGCGGCAGATACGCAGTATTTT
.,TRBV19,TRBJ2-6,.,CASSIEGFGANVLTF,TGTGCCAGTAGTATTGAGGGTTTTGGGGCCAACGTCCTGACTTTC
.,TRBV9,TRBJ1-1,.,CASSVVGGSVTEAFF,TGTGCCAGCAGCGTAGTGGGGGGGAGTGTGACTGAAGCTTTCTTT
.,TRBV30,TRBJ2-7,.,CAWKSGDFSYEQYF,TGTGCCTGGAAGTCCGGAGACTTCTCCTACGAGCAGTACTTC
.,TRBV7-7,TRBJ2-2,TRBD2,CASSQTSGSTGELFF,TGTGCTAGCAGTCAGACTAGCGGGAGCACCGGGGAGCTGTTTTTT
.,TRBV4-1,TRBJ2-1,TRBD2,CASSQTLAGPRGNEQFF,TGCGCCAGCAGCCAAACACTAGCGGGGCCCCGGGGGAATGAGCAGTTCTTC
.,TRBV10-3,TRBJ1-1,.,CAISDRSGKIPEAFF,TGTGCCATCAGTGATCGTTCAGGGAAAATCCCTGAAGCTTTCTTT
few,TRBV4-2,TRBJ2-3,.,CASSQASRGTDTQYF,TGTGCCAGCAGCCAAGCCTCGCGGGGCACAGATACGCAGTATTTT